What follows is one T cell receptor beta chain and its context. This record belongs to a study of patients and donors after allogeneic stem cell transplantation. Each CDR3 protein gets one entry after TCRdb re-called the RT-PCR reads with MiXCR. The sample lists about 90,000 distinct CDR3 sequences; under 50% were seen once. The origin of this receptor is a human donor who was either an allogeneic HSCT recipient or a stem cell or donor lymphocyte infusion donor (not recorded which). It is not recorded whose cells these are; they may come from a transplant donor. Material for sequencing was blood, either unsorted or a sorted T cell fraction (not recorded which).

Written as DNA, the CDR3 is TGTGCCAGTCAGGGGGCGCCGGGACGCGGCTACACCTTC. As protein: CASQGAPGRGYTF. The V gene is TRBV6-5, the J gene TRBJ1-2, with 8 bases fitting TRBD1. Germline-derived CDR1 and CDR2 are MNHEY and SVGAGI. V gave up 9 bases and J gave up 8 bases; unmatched junction bases: 11. The CDR3 spans 13 residues.